This T cell receptor beta chain is from a study of T cell changes during pregnancy in multiple sclerosis. Produced via immunoSEQ multiplex PCR; TCRdb's table is partial and in-frame only. The profile shows more than 35,000 clones, about 95% of them singletons. The CDR3 runs to 15 residues. V trimming: 6 bases; J trimming: 3 bases; junction bases outside the gene matches: 10. Germline CDR1 reads SNHLY; CDR2 reads FYNNEI. The receptor comes from a female donor with multiple sclerosis, enrolled in a pregnancy study. Sequencing used CD4+ T cells from peripheral blood mononuclear cells, obtained in the second trimester of pregnancy. The chain carries TRBV2 and TRBJ2-5; 7 bases match TRBD2. CDR3 DNA: TGTGCCAGCAGGGGAGGGTATCGCTCGGAAGAGACCCAGTACTTC. Amino acid sequence: CASRGGYRSEETQYF.